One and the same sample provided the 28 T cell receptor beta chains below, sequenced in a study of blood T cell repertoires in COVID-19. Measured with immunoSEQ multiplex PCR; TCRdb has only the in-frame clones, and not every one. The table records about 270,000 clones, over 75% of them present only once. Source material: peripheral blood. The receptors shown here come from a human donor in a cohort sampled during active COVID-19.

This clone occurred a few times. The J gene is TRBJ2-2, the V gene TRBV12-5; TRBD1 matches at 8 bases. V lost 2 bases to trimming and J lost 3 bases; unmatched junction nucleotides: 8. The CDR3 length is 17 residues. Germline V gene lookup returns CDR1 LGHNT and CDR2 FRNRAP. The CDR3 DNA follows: TGTGCTAGTGGTTTGACCCAGGGGGCGTTGGACACCGGGGAGCTGTTTTTT. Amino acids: CASGLTQGALDTGELFF.

CDR3 sequence reads: CASSPRTSGGANEQFF. CDR3 nucleotide sequence: TGTGCCAGCAGTCCTAGGACTAGCGGGGGGGCCAATGAGCAGTTCTTC. This chain joins TRBV27 and TRBJ2-1, with 15 positions matching TRBD2. Germline CDR1 MNHEY, CDR2 SMNVEV (reference sequence). With V trimmed by 5 bases and J by 6 bases, 5 bases remained unmatched. The CDR3 runs 16 residues.

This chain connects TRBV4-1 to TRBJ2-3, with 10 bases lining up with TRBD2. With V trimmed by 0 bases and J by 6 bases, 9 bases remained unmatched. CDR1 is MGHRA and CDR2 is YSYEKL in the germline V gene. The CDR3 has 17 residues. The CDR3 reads CASSQDVDSGGSDTQYF. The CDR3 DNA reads TGCGCCAGCAGCCAAGATGTCGATAGCGGGGGGTCGGATACGCAGTATTTT.

CDR3 in amino acids: CASSFRTSGRTDTQYF. CDR3 nucleotide sequence: TGTGCCAGCAGCTTTCGGACTAGCGGTCGCACAGATACGCAGTATTTT. The rearrangement uses TRBV13 and TRBJ2-3, with 10 bases aligning to TRBD2. CDR3 size: 16 residues. The trim removed 3 bases at V and 1 base at J, leaving 4 bases unmatched. Germline V gene lookup returns CDR1 PRHDT and CDR2 FYEKMQ (reference sequence).

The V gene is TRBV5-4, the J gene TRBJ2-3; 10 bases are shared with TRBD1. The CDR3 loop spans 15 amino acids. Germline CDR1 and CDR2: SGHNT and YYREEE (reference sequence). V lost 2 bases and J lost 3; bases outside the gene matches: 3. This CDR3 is CASSFRQGATDTQYF. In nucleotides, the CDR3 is TGTGCCAGCAGCTTCCGACAGGGGGCTACAGATACGCAGTATTTT.

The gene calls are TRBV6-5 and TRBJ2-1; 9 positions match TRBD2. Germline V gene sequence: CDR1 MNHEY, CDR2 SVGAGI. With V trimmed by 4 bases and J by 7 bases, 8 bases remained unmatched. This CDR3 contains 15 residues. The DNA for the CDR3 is TGTGCCAGCAGTTTCACGGGACTAGCAGGGAATGAGCAGTTCTTC. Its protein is CASSFTGLAGNEQFF.

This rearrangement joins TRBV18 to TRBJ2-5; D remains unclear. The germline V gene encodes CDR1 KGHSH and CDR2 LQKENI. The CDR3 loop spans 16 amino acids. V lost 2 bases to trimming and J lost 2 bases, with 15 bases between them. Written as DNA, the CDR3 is TGTGCCAGCTCACCAATCTCGCGCCCGCCGCAAGAGACCCAGTACTTC. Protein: CASSPISRPPQETQYF.

The CDR3 region is CASGSNPGQGVNEQYF. The CDR3 DNA reads as TGTGCTAGTGGTTCGAATCCGGGACAGGGGGTCAACGAGCAGTACTTC. The chain links TRBV12-5 to TRBJ2-7; 11 bases match TRBD1. J lost 5 bases, V lost 4 bases, and 10 bases had no gene match. Germline lookup yields CDR1 LGHNT and CDR2 FRNRAP. The CDR3 has 16 residues.

CDR3 sequence (DNA): TGTGCCAGCAGCCCGACCGGGACAGGGGGGATATTTGGAGGCACTGAAGCTTTCTTT. It encodes CASSPTGTGGIFGGTEAFF. V is TRBV4-2 and J is TRBJ1-1; 11 bases are shared with TRBD1. Germline V gives CDR1 LGHNA, CDR2 YNFKEQ. Losses at the gene ends were 4 bases for V and 4 bases for J; bases not matched to a gene: 17. CDR3 length equals 19 residues.

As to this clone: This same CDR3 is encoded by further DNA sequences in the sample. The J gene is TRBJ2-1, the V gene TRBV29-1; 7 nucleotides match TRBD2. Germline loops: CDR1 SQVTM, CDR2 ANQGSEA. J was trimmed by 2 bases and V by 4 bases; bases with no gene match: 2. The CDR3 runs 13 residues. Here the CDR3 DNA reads TGCAGCGTTGCCGGGACTACCTACAATGAGCAGTTCTTC. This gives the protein CSVAGTTYNEQFF.

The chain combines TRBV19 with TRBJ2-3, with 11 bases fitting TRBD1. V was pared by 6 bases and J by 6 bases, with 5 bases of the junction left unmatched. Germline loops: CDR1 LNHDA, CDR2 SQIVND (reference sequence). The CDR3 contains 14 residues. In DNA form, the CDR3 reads TGTGCCAGTAGCCGGACAGGGGGCAGTGATACGCAGTATTTT. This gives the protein CASSRTGGSDTQYF.

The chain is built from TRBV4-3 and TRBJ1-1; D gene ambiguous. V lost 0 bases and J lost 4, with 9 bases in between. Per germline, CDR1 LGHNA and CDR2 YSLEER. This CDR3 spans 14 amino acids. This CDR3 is CASSQDSGVTEAFF. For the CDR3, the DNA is TGCGCCAGCAGCCAAGATTCCGGGGTCACTGAAGCTTTCTTT.

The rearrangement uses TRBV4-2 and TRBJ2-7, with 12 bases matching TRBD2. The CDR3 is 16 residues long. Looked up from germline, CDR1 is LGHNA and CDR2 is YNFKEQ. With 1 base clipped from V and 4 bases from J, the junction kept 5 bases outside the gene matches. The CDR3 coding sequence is TGTGCCAGCAGCCAAGGCGGACTAGCGGGGAGTTACGAGCAGTACTTC. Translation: CASSQGGLAGSYEQYF.

The CDR3: CASSQDTGQGASSYNSPLHF. For the CDR3, the DNA is TGTGCCAGCAGCCAAGATACTGGACAGGGCGCGAGCTCCTATAATTCACCCCTCCACTTT. The chain carries TRBV4-2 and TRBJ1-6; TRBD1 aligns across 8 bases. V dropped 0 bases and J dropped 0; count of bases not matched to a gene: 10. The CDR3 totals 20 residues. Looked up from germline, CDR1 is LGHNA and CDR2 is YNFKEQ.

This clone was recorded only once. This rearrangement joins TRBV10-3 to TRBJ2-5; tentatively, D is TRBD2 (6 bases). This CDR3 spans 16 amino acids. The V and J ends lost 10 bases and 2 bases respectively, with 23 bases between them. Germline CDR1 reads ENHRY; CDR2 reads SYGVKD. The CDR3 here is CATRRPAGPGQETQYF. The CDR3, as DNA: TGTGCCACCCGGCGTCCAGCGGGCCCGGGGCAAGAGACCCAGTACTTC.

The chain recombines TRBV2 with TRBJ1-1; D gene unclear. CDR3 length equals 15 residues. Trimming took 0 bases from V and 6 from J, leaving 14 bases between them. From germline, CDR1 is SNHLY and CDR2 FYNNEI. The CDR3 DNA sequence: TGTGCCAGCAGTGAAGCTCGGTCACGGTACTCTGAAGCTTTCTTT. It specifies CASSEARSRYSEAFF.

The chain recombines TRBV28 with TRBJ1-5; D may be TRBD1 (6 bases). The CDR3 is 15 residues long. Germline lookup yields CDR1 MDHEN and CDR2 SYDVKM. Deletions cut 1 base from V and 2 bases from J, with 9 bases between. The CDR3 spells CASSLFRTGNQPQHF. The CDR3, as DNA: TGTGCCAGCAGTTTATTCCGGACAGGCAATCAGCCCCAGCATTTT.

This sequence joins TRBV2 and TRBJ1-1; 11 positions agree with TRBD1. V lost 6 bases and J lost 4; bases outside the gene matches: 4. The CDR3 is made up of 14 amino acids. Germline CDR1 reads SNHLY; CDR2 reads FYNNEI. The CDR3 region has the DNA TGTGCCAGCAGCGGACAGGGGGCTTTCACTGAAGCTTTCTTT. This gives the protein CASSGQGAFTEAFF.

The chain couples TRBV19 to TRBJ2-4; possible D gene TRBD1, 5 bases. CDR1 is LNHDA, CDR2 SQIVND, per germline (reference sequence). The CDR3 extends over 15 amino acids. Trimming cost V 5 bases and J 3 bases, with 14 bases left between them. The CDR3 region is CASSYDSLVKNIQYF. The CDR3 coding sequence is TGTGCCAGTAGTTATGACAGCCTAGTCAAAAACATTCAGTACTTC.

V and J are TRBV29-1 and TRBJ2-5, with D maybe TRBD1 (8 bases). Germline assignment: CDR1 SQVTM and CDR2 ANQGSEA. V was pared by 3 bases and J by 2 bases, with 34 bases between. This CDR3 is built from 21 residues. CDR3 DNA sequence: TGCAGCGTTGAGCTGGGGGGGGCAGGGGGCTTCAGACCCCCTCCTCAAGAGACCCAGTACTTC. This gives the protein CSVELGGAGGFRPPPQETQYF.

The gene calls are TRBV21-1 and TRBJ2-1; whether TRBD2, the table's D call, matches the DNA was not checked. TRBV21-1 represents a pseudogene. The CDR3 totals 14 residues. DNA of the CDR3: TGTGCCAGCAGCAACGCGTACTCCTACAATGAGCAGTTCTTC. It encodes CASSNAYSYNEQFF.

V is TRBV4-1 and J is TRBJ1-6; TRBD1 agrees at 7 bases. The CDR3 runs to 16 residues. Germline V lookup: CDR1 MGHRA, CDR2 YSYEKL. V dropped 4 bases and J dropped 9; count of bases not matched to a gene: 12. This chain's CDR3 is CASSLIGGQTFSPLHF. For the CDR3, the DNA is TGCGCCAGCAGCCTAATAGGGGGACAGACTTTTTCACCCCTCCACTTT.

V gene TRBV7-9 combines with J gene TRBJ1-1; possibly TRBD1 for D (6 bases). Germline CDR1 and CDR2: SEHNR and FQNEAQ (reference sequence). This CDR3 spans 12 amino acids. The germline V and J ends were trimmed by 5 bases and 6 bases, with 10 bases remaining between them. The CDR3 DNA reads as TGTGCCAGCAGCCCGCAGGGGTCTGAAGCTTTCTTT. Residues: CASSPQGSEAFF.

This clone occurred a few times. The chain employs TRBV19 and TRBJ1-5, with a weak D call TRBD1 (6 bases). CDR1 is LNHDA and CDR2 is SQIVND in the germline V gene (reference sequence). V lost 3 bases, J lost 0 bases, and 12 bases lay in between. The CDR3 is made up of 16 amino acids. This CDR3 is CASSMLGQTSNQPQHF. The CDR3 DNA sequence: TGTGCCAGTAGTATGCTCGGACAGACTAGCAATCAGCCCCAGCATTTT.

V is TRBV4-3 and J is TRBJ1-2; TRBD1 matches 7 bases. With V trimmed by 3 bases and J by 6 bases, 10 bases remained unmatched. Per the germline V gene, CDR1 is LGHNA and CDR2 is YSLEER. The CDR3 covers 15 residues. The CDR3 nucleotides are TGCGCCAGCAGCCACACAGGGGTCGAACAGGATGGCTACACCTTC. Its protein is CASSHTGVEQDGYTF.

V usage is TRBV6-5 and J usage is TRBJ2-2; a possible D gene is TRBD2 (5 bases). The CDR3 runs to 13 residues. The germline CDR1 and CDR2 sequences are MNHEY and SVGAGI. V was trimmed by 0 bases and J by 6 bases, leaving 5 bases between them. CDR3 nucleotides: TGTGCCAGCAGTTACTCGAGGGCCGGGGAGCTGTTTTTT. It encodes CASSYSRAGELFF.

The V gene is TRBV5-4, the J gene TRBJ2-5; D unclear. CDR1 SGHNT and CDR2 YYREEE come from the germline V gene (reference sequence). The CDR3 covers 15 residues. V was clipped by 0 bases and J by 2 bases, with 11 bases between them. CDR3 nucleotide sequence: TGTGCCAGCAGCTTGGGTGTCGGTCCACAAGAGACCCAGTACTTC. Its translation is CASSLGVGPQETQYF. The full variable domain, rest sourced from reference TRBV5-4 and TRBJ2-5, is ETGVTQSPTHLIKTRGQQVTLRCSSQSGHNTVSWYQQALGQGPQFIFQYYREEENGRGNFPPRFSGLQFPNYSSELNVNALELDDSALYLCASSLGVGPQETQYFGPGTRLLVL.

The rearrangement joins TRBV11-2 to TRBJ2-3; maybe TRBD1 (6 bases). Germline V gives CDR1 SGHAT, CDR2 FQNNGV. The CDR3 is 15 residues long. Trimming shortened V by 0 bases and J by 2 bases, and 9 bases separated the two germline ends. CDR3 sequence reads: CASSLDDRFTDTQYF. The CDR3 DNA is TGTGCCAGCAGCTTAGATGACAGGTTCACAGATACGCAGTATTTT.